This TCR beta chain was sequenced during a study of T cell responses to AZD1222 COVID-19 vaccine. Findings of the study overall: No day 14 peak samples; only post-peak repertoires were characterized.

This clone occurred a few times. The antigen is undetermined. Sequencing used immunoSEQ multiplex PCR; TCRdb keeps in-frame clones, though not all of them. The repertoire holds roughly 93,000 clones, with roughly 91% as singletons. The germline gives CDR1 SGHAT, CDR2 FQNNGV. V was pared by 3 bases and J by 0 bases, with 18 bases between. The CDR3 contains 18 residues. The chain employs TRBV11-2 and TRBJ1-3, with D tentatively TRBD1 (6 bases). This clonotype was obtained from an adult in good health. The source material was peripheral blood, sampled on day 0 of MenACWY control vaccination. The CDR3 coding sequence is TGTGCCAGCAGCTTGTACCAGGGGTTTCCTTACTCTGGAAACACCATATATTTT. Translation gives CASSLYQGFPYSGNTIYF.